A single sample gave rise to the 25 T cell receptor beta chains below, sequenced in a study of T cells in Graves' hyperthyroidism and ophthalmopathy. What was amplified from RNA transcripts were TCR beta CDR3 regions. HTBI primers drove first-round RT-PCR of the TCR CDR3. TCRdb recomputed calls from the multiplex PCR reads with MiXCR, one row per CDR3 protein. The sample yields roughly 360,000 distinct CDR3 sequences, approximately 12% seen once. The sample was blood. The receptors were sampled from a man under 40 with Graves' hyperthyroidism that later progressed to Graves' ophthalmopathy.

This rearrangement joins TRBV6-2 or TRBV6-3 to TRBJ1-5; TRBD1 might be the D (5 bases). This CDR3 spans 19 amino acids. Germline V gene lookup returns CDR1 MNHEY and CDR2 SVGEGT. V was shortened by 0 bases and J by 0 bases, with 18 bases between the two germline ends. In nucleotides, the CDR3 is TGTGCCAGCAGTTACTCGACCAGGGCCTCCCCCCTTAGCAATCAGCCCCAGCATTTT. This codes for CASSYSTRASPLSNQPQHF.

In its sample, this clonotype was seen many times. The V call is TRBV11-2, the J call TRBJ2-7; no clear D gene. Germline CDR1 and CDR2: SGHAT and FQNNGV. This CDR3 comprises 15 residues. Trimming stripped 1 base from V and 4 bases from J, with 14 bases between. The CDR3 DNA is TGTGCCAGCAGCTTAGGTGGCAGTGATATTTACGAGCAGTACTTC. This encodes CASSLGGSDIYEQYF.

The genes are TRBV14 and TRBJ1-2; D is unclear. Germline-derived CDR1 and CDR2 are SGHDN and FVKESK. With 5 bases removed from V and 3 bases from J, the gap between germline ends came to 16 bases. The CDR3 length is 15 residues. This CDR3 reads CASSSPGESDYGYTF. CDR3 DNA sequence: TGTGCCAGCAGCTCCCCCGGGGAGAGTGACTATGGCTACACCTTC.

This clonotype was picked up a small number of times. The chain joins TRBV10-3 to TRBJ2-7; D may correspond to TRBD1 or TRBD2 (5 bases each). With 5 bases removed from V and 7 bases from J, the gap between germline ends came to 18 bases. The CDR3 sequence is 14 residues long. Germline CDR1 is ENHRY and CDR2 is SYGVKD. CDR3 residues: CAISSPGAAFEQYF. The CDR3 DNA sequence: TGTGCCATCAGTTCACCCGGGGCAGCCTTTGAGCAGTACTTC.

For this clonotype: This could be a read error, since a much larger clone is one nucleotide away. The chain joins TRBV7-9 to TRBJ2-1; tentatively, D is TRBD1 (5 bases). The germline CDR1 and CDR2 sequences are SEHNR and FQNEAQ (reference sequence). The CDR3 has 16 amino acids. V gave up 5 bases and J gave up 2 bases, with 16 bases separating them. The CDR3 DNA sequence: TGTGCCAGCAGCCCGCGAAGGGGCCTAGCCTACAATGAGCAGTTCTTC. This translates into CASSPRRGLAYNEQFF.

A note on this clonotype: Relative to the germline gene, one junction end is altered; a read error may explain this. CDR3 DNA: TGCGCCAGCAGCTTGGTTACCGGAGAGACCCAGTACTTC. Translating gives CASSLVTGETQYF. The V and J genes are TRBV11-1 and TRBJ2-5; no reliable D call. The CDR3 runs to 13 residues. In germline, CDR1 is SGHAT, CDR2 FQDESV (reference sequence).

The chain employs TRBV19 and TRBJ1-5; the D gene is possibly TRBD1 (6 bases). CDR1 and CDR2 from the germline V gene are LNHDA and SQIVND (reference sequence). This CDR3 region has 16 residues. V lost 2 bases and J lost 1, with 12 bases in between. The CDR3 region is CASSIKGRGSNQPQHF. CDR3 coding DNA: TGTGCCAGTAGTATAAAGGGGAGGGGGAGCAATCAGCCCCAGCATTTT.

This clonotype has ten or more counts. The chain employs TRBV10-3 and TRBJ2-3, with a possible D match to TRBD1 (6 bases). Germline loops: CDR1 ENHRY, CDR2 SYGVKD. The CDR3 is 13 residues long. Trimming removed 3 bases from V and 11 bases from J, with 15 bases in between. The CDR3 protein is CAISEGGDLRQYF. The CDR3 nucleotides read TGTGCCATCAGTGAAGGGGGTGACCTCCGGCAGTATTTT.

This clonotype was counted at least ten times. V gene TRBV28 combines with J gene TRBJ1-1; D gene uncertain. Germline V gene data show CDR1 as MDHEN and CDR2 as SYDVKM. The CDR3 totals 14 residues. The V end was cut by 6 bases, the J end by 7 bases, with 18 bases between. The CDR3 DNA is TGTGCCAGCAGCCCACGACCAGGTTGGGGTGAAGCTTTCTTT. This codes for CASSPRPGWGEAFF.

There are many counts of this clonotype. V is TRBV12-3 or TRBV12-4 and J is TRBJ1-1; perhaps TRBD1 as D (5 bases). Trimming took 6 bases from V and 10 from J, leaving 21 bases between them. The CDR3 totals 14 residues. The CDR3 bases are TGTGCCAGCAGCACCCCCCTGGGGACCGGAATAGCTTTCTTT. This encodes CASSTPLGTGIAFF.

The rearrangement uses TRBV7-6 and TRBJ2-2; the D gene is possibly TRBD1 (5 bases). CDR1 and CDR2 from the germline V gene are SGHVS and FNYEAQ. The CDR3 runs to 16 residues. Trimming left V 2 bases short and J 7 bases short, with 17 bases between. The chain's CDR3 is CASSLTRVPRNGELFF. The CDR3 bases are TGTGCCAGCAGCTTAACCAGGGTACCCCGCAACGGGGAGCTGTTTTTT.

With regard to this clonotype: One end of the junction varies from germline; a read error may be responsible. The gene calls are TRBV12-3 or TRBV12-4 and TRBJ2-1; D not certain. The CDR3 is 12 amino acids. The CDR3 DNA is TGTGCCAGGAGTTTATCCTTTCATGAGCAGTTCTTC. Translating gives CARSLSFHEQFF.

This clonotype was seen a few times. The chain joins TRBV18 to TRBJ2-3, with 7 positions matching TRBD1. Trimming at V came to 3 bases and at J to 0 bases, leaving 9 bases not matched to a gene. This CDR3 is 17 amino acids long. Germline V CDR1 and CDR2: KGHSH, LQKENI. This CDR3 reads CASSPKGQSTSTDTQYF. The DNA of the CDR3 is TGTGCCAGCTCACCTAAGGGACAGTCCACTAGCACAGATACGCAGTATTTT.

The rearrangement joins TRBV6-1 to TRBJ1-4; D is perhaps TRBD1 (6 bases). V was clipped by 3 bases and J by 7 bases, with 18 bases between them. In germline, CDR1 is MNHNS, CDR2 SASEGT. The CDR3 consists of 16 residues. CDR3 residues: CASSEVGLTGIEKLFF. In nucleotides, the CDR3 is TGTGCCAGCAGTGAGGTCGGTCTTACAGGGATTGAAAAACTGTTTTTT.

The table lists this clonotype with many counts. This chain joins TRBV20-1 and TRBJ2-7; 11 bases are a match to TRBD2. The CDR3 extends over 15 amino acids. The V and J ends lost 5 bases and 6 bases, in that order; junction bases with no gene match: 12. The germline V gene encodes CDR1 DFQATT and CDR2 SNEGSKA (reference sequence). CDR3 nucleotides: TGCAGTGCTCGTCTAGCGGGGGGTAGGTCGGGCGAGCAGTACTTC. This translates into CSARLAGGRSGEQYF.

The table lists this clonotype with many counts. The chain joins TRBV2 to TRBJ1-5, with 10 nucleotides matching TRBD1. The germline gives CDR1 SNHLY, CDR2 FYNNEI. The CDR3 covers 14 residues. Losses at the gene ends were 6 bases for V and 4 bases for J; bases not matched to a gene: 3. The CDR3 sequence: CASRDRGINQPQHF. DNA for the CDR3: TGTGCCAGCAGGGACAGGGGGATTAATCAGCCCCAGCATTTT.

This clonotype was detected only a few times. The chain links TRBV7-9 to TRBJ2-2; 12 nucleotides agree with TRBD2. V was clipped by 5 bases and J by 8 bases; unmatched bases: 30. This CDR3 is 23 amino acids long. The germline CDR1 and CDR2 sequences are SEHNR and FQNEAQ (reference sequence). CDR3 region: CASSVKTQGPRASGGAAPGELFF. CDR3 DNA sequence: TGTGCCAGCAGCGTGAAAACGCAGGGTCCTCGAGCTAGCGGGGGGGCGGCTCCTGGGGAGCTGTTTTTT.

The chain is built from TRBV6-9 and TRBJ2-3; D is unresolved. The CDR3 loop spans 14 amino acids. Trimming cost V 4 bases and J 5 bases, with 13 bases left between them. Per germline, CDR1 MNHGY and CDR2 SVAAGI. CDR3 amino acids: CASSCGTRGDTQYF. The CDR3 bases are TGTGCCAGCAGTTGCGGAACTCGAGGAGATACGCAGTATTTT.

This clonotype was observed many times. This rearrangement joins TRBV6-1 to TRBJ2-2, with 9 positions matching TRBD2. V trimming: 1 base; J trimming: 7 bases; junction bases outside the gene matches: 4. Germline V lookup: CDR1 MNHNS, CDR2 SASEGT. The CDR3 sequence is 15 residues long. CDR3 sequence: CASSEVRGGVGELFF. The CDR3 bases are TGTGCCAGCAGTGAAGTGCGGGGGGGCGTCGGGGAGCTGTTTTTT.

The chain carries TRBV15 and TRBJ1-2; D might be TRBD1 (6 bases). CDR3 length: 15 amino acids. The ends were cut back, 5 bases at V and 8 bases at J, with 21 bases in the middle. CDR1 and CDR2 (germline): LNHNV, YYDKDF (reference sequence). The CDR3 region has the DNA TGTGCCACCAGCGGCCAAGGGGCAGGGGCAGAGGGCTACACCTTC. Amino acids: CATSGQGAGAEGYTF.

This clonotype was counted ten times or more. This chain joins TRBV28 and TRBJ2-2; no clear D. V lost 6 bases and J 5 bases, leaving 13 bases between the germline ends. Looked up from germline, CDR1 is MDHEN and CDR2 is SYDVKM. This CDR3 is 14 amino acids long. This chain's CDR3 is CASSPSVRTGELFF. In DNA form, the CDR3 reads TGTGCCAGCAGCCCTAGTGTAAGGACCGGGGAGCTGTTTTTT. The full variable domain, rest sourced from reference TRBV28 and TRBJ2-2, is DVKVTQSSRYLVKRTGEKVFLECVQDMDHENMFWYRQDPGLGLRLIYFSYDVKMKEKGDIPEGYSVSREKKERFSLILESASTNQTSMYLCASSPSVRTGELFFGEGSRLTVL.

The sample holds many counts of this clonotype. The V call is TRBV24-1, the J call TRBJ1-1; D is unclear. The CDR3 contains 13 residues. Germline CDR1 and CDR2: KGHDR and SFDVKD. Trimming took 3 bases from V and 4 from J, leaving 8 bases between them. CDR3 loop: CATSDGLATEAFF. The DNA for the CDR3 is TGTGCCACCAGTGATGGCTTGGCCACTGAAGCTTTCTTT.

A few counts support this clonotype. In DNA, the CDR3 is TGTGCCATCAGATCATCGACAGGGGTTCTCTCTGGGGCCAACGTCCTGACTTTC. Its protein is CAIRSSTGVLSGANVLTF. The chain couples TRBV10-3 to TRBJ2-6; TRBD1 agrees at 8 bases. J was trimmed by 0 bases and V by 6 bases; bases with no gene match: 10. Germline CDR1 ENHRY, CDR2 SYGVKD. CDR3 length: 18 residues.

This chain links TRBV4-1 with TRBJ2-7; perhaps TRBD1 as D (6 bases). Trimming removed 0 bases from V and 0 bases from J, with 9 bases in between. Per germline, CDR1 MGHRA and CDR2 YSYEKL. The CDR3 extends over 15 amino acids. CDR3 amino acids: CASSQDPGASYEQYF. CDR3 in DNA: TGCGCCAGCAGCCAAGATCCAGGGGCCTCCTACGAGCAGTACTTC.

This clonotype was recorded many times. The CDR3 sequence is CASSLEGSEKLFF. DNA of the CDR3: TGTGCCAGCAGTTTGGAGGGTAGCGAAAAACTGTTTTTT. This chain connects TRBV28 to TRBJ1-4; D is unresolved. CDR3 size: 13 residues. Trimming took off 3 bases at V and 8 bases at J, with 10 bases between the two ends. Germline V gene lookup returns CDR1 MDHEN and CDR2 SYDVKM.